One T cell receptor (beta chain) is described in this entry. The entry originates in a study of blood T cell repertoires in COVID-19. Study as a whole: Italy, Spain and the United States were the sources of the convalescent and acute COVID-19 samples. PBMCs, B-cell-depleted T cells, or T cells were the source of the cDNA or gDNA that made up the material.

V dropped 5 bases and J dropped 7 bases, with 9 bases sitting between them. This CDR3 contains 12 residues. The V gene's germline CDR1 is MDHEN and CDR2 SYDVKM. TCRdb's table, derived via immunoSEQ multiplex PCR, lists solely in-frame clones and lacks some. This table has 130,000 to 150,000 clones, about 89% appearing once. The clonotype originates from a man aged 60 to 69 who had recovered from COVID-19. This sequence joins TRBV28 and TRBJ1-5; maybe TRBD1 (6 bases). The sample consisted of PBMCs or T cells enriched from blood (not recorded which). The CDR3 DNA is TGTGCCAGCAGTGTACAGGGACAGCCCCAGCATTTT. It codes for CASSVQGQPQHF. The full variable domain, rest sourced from reference TRBV28 and TRBJ1-5, is DVKVTQSSRYLVKRTGEKVFLECVQDMDHENMFWYRQDPGLGLRLIYFSYDVKMKEKGDIPEGYSVSREKKERFSLILESASTNQTSMYLCASSVQGQPQHFGDGTRLSIL.